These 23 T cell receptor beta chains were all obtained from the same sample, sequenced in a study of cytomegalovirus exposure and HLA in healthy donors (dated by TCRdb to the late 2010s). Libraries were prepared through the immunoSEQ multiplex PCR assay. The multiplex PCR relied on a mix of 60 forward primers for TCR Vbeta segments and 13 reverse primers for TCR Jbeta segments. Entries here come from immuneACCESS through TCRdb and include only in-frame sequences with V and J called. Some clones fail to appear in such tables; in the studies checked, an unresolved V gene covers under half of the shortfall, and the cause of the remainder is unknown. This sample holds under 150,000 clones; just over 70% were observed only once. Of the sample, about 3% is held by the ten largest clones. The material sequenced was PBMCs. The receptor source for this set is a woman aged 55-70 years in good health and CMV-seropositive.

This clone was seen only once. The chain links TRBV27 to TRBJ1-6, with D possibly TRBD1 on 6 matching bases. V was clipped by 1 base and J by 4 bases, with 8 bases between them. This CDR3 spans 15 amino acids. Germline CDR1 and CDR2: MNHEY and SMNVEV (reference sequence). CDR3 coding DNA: TGTGCCAGCAGTTTATTGGGACAATATAATTCACCCCTCCACTTT. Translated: CASSLLGQYNSPLHF.

The CDR3, as DNA: TGTGCCAGCAGTGTTACAGATACAACTAATGAAAAACTGTTTTTT. The encoded protein is CASSVTDTTNEKLFF. This chain connects TRBV7-9 to TRBJ1-4; D call uncertain. Germline CDR1 is SEHNR and CDR2 is FQNEAQ (reference sequence). Trimming cost V 6 bases and J 0 bases, with 11 bases left between them. The CDR3 totals 15 residues.

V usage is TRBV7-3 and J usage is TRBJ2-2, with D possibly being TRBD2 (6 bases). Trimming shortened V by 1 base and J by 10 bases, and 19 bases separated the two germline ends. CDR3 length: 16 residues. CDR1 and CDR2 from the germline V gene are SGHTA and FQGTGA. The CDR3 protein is CASSLRGGMQASELFF. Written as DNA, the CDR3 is TGTGCCAGCAGCTTAAGGGGAGGCATGCAGGCGTCGGAGCTGTTTTTT.

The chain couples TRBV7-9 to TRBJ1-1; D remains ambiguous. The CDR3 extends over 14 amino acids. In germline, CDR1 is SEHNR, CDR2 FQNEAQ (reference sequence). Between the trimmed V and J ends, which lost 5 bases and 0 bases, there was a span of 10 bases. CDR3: CASSRDGVNTEAFF. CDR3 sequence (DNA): TGTGCCAGCAGCAGAGACGGGGTGAACACTGAAGCTTTCTTT.

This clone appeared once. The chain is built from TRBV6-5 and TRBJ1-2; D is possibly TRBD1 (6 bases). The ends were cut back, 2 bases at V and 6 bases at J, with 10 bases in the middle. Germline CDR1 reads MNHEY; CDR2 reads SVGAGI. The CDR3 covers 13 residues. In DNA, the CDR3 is TGTGCCAGCAGTTACCAGGGGAGCCATGGCTACACCTTC. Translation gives CASSYQGSHGYTF.

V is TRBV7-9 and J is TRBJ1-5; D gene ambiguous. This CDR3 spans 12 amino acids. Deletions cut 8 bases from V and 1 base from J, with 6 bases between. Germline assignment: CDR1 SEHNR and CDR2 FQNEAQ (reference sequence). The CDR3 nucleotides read TGTGCCAGCGGGCTCAGCAATCAGCCCCAGCATTTT. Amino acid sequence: CASGLSNQPQHF.

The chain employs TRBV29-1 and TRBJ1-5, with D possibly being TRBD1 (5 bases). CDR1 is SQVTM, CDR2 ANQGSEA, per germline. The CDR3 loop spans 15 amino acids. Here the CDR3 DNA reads TGCAGTGTAGAATGTTCGGACATCAGCAATCAGCCCCAGCATTTT. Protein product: CSVECSDISNQPQHF.

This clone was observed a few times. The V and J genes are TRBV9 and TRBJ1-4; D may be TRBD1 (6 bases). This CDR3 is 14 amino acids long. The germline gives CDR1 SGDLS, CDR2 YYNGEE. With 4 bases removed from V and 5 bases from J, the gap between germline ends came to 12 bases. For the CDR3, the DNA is TGTGCCAGCAGCCGGACAGAAGGAAATGAAAAACTGTTTTTT. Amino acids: CASSRTEGNEKLFF.

The CDR3 region is CATSRDRGMNTEAFF. CDR3 nucleotide sequence: TGTGCCACCAGCAGAGACAGAGGAATGAACACTGAAGCTTTCTTT. The chain joins TRBV15 to TRBJ1-1; D unclear. Germline CDR1 is LNHNV and CDR2 is YYDKDF (reference sequence). V shed 0 bases and J shed 0 bases, with 8 bases lying between them. The CDR3 covers 15 residues.

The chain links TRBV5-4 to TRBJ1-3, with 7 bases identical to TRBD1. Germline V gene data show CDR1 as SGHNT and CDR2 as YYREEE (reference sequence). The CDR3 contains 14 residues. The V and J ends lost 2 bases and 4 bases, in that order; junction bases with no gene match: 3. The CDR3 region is CASSLKTGGNTIYF. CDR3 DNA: TGTGCCAGCAGCTTAAAGACAGGGGGAAACACCATATATTTT.

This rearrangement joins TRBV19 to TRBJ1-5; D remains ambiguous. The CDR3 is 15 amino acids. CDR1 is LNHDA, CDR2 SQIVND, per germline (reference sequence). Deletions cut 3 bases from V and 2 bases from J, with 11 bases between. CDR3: CASSISVLGNQPQHF. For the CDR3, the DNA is TGTGCCAGTAGTATCAGTGTTCTTGGCAATCAGCCCCAGCATTTT.

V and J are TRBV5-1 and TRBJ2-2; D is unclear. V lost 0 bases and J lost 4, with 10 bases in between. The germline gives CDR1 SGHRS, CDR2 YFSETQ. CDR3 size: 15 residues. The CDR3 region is CASSLGPPGTGELFF. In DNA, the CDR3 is TGCGCCAGCAGCTTGGGACCACCGGGCACCGGGGAGCTGTTTTTT.

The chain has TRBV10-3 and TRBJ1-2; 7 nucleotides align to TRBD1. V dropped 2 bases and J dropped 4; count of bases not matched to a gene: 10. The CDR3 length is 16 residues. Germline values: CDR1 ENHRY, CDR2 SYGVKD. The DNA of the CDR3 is TGTGCCATCAGTGAGAGGGACAGCCCTGATGGCTATGGCTACACCTTC. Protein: CAISERDSPDGYGYTF.

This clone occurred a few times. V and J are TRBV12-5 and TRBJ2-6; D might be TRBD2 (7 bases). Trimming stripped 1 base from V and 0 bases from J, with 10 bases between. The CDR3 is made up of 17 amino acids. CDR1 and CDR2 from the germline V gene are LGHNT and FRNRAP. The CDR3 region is CASGLEGGGSGANVLTF. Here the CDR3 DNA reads TGTGCTAGTGGTTTGGAGGGGGGGGGCTCTGGGGCCAACGTCCTGACTTTC.

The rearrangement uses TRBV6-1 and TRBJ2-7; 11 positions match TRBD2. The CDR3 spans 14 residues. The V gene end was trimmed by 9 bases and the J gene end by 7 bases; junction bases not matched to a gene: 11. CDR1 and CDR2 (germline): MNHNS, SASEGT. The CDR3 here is CASDPGTSGREQYF. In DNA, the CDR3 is TGTGCCAGTGACCCCGGGACTAGCGGTCGGGAGCAGTACTTC.

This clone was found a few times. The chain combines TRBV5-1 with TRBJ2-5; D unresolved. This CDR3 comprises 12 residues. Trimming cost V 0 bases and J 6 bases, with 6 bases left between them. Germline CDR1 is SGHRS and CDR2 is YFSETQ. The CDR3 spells CASSLDSQTQYF. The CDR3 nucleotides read TGCGCCAGCAGCTTGGACAGCCAGACCCAGTACTTC.

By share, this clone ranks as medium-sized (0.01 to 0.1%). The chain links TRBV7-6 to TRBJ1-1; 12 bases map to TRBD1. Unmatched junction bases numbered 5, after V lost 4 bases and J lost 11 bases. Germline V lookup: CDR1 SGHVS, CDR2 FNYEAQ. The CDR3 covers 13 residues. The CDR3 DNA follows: TGTGCCAGCAGCTCCGGGACAGGGGGCCGGGCTTTCTTT. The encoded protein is CASSSGTGGRAFF.

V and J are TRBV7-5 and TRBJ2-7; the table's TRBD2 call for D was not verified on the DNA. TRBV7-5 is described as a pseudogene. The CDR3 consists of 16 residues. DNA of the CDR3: TGTGCCAGAAGCTTAGGACTGGAGGGGTTGGGATACGAGCAGTACTTC. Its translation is CARSLGLEGLGYEQYF.

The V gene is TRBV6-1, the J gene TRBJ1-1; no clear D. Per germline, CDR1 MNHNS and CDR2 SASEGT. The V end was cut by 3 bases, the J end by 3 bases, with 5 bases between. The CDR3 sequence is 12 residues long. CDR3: CASSDVDTEAFF. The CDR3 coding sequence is TGTGCCAGCAGTGACGTCGACACTGAAGCTTTCTTT.

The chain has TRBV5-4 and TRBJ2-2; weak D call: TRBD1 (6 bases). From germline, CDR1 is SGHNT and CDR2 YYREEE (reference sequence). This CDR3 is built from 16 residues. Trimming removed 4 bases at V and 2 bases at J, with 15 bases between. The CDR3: CASSRLDRANTGELFF. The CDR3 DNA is TGTGCCAGCAGCAGACTGGACAGAGCCAACACCGGGGAGCTGTTTTTT.

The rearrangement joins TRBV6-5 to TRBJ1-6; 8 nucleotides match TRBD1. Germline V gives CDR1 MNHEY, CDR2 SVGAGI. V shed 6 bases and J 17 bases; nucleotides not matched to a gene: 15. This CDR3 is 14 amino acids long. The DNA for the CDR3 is TGTGCCAGCAGCCAGCAGGGGGCTACGCCGTGGTTCCACTTT. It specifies CASSQQGATPWFHF.

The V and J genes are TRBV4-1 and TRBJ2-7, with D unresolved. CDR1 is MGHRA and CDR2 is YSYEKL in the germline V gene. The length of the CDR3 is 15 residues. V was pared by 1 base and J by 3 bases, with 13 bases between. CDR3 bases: TGCGCCAGCAGCCAAGGGGCAGGTTTCAACTACGAGCAGTACTTC. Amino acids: CASSQGAGFNYEQYF.

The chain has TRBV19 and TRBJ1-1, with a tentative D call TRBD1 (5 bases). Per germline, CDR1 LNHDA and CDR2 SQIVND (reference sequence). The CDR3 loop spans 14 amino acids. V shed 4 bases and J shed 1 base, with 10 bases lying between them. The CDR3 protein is CASSTREENTEAFF. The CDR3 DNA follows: TGTGCCAGTAGTACCAGGGAGGAGAACACTGAAGCTTTCTTT. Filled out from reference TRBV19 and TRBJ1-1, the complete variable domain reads DGGITQSPKYLFRKEGQNVTLSCEQNLNHDAMYWYRQDPGQGLRLIYYSQIVNDFQKGDIAEGYSVSREKKESFPLTVTSAQKNPTAFYLCASSTREENTEAFFGQGTRLTVV.